The 5 T cell receptor beta chains listed next were all sequenced from one sample in a study of shared clonotypes between healthy human individuals. The table came from immunoSEQ multiplex PCR; TCRdb's copy has only in-frame clones and leaves some out. The sample holds about 460,000 clones; 75% to 80% are singletons and the top ten take 9.5% to 15%. Material: PBMCs. These receptors originate from a woman between 35 and 50 years old in good health. Some clones in this sample may be carry-over from other donors' samples.

The chain has TRBV20-1 and TRBJ1-1; D might be TRBD1 (6 bases). V lost 2 bases to trimming and J lost 8 bases, with 9 bases between them. The CDR3 runs 11 residues. Germline CDR1 reads DFQATT; CDR2 reads SNEGSKA (reference sequence). CDR3 sequence (DNA): TGCAGTGCTAGAAGGGGGGGCGAAGCTTTCTTT. Amino acid sequence: CSARRGGEAFF.

The gene calls are TRBV5-4 and TRBJ2-3; TRBD2 agrees at 8 bases. J gave up 6 bases and V 0 bases, and 9 bases lay outside the gene matches. Germline-derived CDR1 and CDR2 are SGHNT and YYREEE (reference sequence). The CDR3 is made up of 16 amino acids. The CDR3 protein is CASSLGPSGSGDTQYF. The CDR3 DNA is TGTGCCAGCAGCTTGGGTCCTAGCGGGTCGGGGGATACGCAGTATTTT.

V usage is TRBV7-8 and J usage is TRBJ1-4; 9 bases match TRBD1. The CDR3 has 15 residues. Per the germline V gene, CDR1 is SGHVS and CDR2 is FQNEAQ. Trimming at V came to 6 bases and at J to 8 bases, leaving 10 bases not matched to a gene. In DNA, the CDR3 is TGTGCCAGCAGGCCTATGACAGGGGGAGGGGAAAAACTGTTTTTT. Amino acid sequence: CASRPMTGGGEKLFF.

The chain joins TRBV7-8 to TRBJ1-5; 7 bases are a match to TRBD1. J gave up 4 bases and V 5 bases, and 2 bases lay outside the gene matches. This CDR3 has 13 residues. Germline CDR1 reads SGHVS; CDR2 reads FQNEAQ. The CDR3 DNA reads TGTGCCAGCAGCAGGGACAGAAATCAGCCCCAGCATTTT. Translation gives CASSRDRNQPQHF. The whole variable domain, remainder taken from reference TRBV7-8 and TRBJ1-5, is GAGVSQSPRYKVAKRGQDVALRCDPISGHVSLFWYQQALGQGPEFLTYFQNEAQLDKSGLPSDRFFAERPEGSVSTLKIQRTQQEDSAVYLCASSRDRNQPQHFGDGTRLSIL.

V gene TRBV4-2 combines with J gene TRBJ2-2, with 14 bases lining up with TRBD2. The CDR3 is 18 residues long. CDR1 and CDR2 (germline): LGHNA, YNFKEQ. The J segment lost 4 bases and the V segment lost 4 bases, leaving 8 bases of the junction unmatched. This chain's CDR3 is CASSLGLAGGRVTGELFF. The CDR3 DNA follows: TGTGCCAGCAGCCTCGGACTAGCGGGAGGACGAGTCACCGGGGAGCTGTTTTTT.